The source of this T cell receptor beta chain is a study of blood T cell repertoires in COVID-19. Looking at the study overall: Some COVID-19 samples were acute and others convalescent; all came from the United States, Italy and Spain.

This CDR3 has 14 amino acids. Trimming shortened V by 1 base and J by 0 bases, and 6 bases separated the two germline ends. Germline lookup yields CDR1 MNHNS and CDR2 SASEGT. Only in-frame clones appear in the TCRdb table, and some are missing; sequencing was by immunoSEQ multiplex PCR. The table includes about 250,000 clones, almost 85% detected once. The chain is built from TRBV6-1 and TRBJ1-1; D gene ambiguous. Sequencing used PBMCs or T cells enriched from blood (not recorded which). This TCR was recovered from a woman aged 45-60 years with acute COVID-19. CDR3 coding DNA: TGTGCCAGCAGTGAAGTAAATATGAACACTGAAGCTTTCTTT. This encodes CASSEVNMNTEAFF.